This T cell receptor (beta chain) comes out of a study of siplizumab effects on memory and regulatory T cells. Study results and caveats: It seemed that naive T cells were more diverse than memory cells and were major contributors to the alloresponse. Of the alloreactive clones, only a minor fraction mapped to unstimulated subsets. In siplizumab cultures, the suppressive function of proliferating Tregs remained unconfirmed. Under siplizumab, alloreactive sequences traced to unstimulated CD4+ memory cells were significantly reduced.

Libraries were prepared by immunoSEQ multiplex PCR; TCRdb keeps only in-frame clonotypes and omits some of them. The sample yields tens of thousands of clones, roughly nine tenths seen once. To note about this clone: Its target is unknown. Relative to the germline gene, one junction end is altered; a read error may explain this.

Sequenced input: CD8+ T cells sorted from blood. The source of this sequence is a human donor in good health.

In nucleotides, the CDR3 is TGTGCCCGGAGGCCGGGTAACACCGGGGAGCTGTTTTTT. Amino acid sequence: CARRPGNTGELFF. The chain recombines TRBV30 with TRBJ2-2; D is perhaps TRBD2 (5 bases). The CDR3 covers 13 residues. Germline V gene sequence: CDR1 GTSNPN, CDR2 SVGIG (reference sequence). The whole variable domain, filled in from reference TRBV30 and TRBJ2-2, reads SQTIHQWPATLVQPVGSPLSLECTVEGTSNPNLYWYRQAAGRGLQLLFYSVGIGQISSEVPQNLSASRPQDRQFILSSKKLLLSDSGFYLCARRPGNTGELFFGEGSRLTVL.